This T cell receptor (beta chain) was identified during a study of blood T cell repertoires in COVID-19 (dated by TCRdb to the early 2020s). Regarding the research as a whole: Collaborator samples came from the United States, Italy and Spain and covered acute and convalescent phases of COVID-19. The prospective study material was composed of cDNA or gDNA derived from T cells, B-cell-depleted T cells, or PBMCs. The dataset comprised deeply sampled blood TCRbeta repertoires from subjects exposed to, actively infected with, or recovered from COVID-19. A freely available public database, intended as a resource for researchers studying the immune response to SARS-CoV-2, is where the repertoires were released. The samples were drawn from two sources: the first 160 participants of the ongoing ImmuneRACE study, and over 950 subjects contributed by 6 global collaborators. A de-identified subject ID, COVID-19 status, age in years and sex were almost always included in the sample metadata. Where HLA class I and class II types were available, the types were taken from metadata supplied by the sample provider, not from assay-based typing. The paper's findings and limits, for the study overall: The amount of clinical and demographic metadata varied by source and participant and was provided uncurated.

Participants in the prospective study were enrolled through a virtual design, were aged 18 to 89 years, and lived in fewer than 30 United States geographic areas. In the prospective study, cohorts were assigned on the basis of participant-reported clinical history obtained from a screening survey and a study questionnaire. A participant counted as exposed if, within 2 weeks of entering the study, that participant had been in contact with someone who had a PCR-confirmed or clinician-diagnosed COVID-19 case. Mobile phlebotomists in the prospective study collected whole blood, serum and a nasopharyngeal or oropharyngeal swab from every participant. Participants in the prospective study had the option to provide additional blood draws and questionnaires over a roughly 2-month period. Blood samples from the prospective study were shipped frozen or at room temperature prior to DNA extraction. TCRbeta CDR3 regions were amplified from genomic DNA by means of the immunoSEQ Assay, a bias-controlled multiplex PCR. Per the source publication's procedure: Nucleated cell counts per sample were estimated from amplification of reference gene primers within the assay. To quantify the absolute abundance of each unique TCRbeta CDR3 rearrangement, sequence reads were collapsed and filtered. For each sample, productive Simpson clonality was calculated as the square root of Simpson's diversity index across productive rearrangements. What TCRdb holds here is the immuneACCESS table cut down to in-frame rearrangements. Part of the clones is not present; checked against another copy, under half of the missing clones reflect an unresolved V gene, and the others are unexplained. Clone size and the V and J calls come from that table; the DNA yielded D and trimming. The sample table holds about 220,000 clones, of which 83% were seen once. The ten largest account for 3.5% to 4% of the sample.

Including cysteine and phenylalanine, the CDR3 has 14 amino acids. The retained sequence is limited to the CDR3, 42 bases, with the frame set at the first base. The germline V gene (reference sequence) specifies MNHEY as CDR1 and SMNVEV as CDR2. Germline trimming: 5 bases from V, 5 bases from J; junction bases outside gene matches: 8. Of note for this clone: Its recognized antigen is unknown. Base qualities are missing; no much larger clone stands one base away.

The V and J genes are TRBV27 and TRBJ1-2; 7 central nucleotides agree with TRBD1. The TCR comes from a woman between 40 and 50 years old who had been exposed to COVID-19. The sequencing sample was made of PBMCs or T cells enriched from blood (not recorded which). The DNA is TGTGCCAGCAGTCCGAAACAGGGGAGGTATGGCTACACCTTC. The resulting protein is CASSPKQGRYGYTF.